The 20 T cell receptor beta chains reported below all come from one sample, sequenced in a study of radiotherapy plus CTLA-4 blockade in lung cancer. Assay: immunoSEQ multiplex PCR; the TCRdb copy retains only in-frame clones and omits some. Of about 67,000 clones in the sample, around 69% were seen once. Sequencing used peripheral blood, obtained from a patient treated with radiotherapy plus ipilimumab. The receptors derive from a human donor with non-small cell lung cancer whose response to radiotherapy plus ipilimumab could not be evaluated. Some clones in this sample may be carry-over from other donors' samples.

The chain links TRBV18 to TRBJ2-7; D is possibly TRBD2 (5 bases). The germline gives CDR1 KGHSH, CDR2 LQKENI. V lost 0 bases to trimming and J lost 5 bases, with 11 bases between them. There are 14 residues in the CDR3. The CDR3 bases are TGTGCCAGCTCACCACCGTCGGGGTACCACGAGCAGTACTTC. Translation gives CASSPPSGYHEQYF.

This chain's CDR3 is CASSQDIEAGGYSYEQYF. In nucleotides, the CDR3 is TGCGCCAGCAGCCAAGATATTGAGGCGGGGGGCTATTCCTACGAGCAGTACTTC. The rearrangement uses TRBV4-1 and TRBJ2-7; 8 nucleotides match TRBD2. Germline loops: CDR1 MGHRA, CDR2 YSYEKL. V gave up 0 bases and J gave up 1 base; unmatched junction bases: 11. This CDR3 is built from 18 residues.

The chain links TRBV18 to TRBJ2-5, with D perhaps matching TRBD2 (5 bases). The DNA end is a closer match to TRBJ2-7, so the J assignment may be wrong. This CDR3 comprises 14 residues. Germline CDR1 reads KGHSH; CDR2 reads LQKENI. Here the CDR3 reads CASSRSAAGNEQYF. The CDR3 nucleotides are TGTGCCAGCTCACGGTCAGCGGCAGGAAACGAGCAGTACTTC.

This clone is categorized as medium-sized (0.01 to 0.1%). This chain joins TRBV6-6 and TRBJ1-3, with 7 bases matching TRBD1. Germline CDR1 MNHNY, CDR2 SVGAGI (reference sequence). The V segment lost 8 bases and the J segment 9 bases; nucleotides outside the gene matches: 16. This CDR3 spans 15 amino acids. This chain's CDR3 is CASRAGQLRLGTIYF. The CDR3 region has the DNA TGTGCCAGCCGTGCGGGACAGCTCCGTTTAGGCACCATATATTTT.

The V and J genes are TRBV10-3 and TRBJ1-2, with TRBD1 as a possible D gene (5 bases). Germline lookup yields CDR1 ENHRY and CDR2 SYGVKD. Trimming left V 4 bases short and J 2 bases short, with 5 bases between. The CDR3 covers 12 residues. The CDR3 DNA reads TGTGCCATCAGTGGGACAAACTATGGCTACACCTTC. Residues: CAISGTNYGYTF.

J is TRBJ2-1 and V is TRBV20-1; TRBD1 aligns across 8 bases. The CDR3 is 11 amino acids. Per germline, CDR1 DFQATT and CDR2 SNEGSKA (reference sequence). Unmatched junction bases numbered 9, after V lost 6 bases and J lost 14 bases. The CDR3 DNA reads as TGCAGTGCCCCCAGGACAGGGAGGAAGTTCTTC. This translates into CSAPRTGRKFF.

The CDR3 spells CASSLGWPGQGQETQYF. The CDR3 DNA reads TGTGCCAGCAGCTTAGGGTGGCCGGGACAGGGGCAGGAGACCCAGTACTTC. V and J are TRBV7-2 and TRBJ2-5; 10 nucleotides line up with TRBD1. Germline V gives CDR1 SGHTA, CDR2 FQGNSA. The CDR3 loop spans 17 amino acids. J gave up 5 bases and V 1 base, and 10 bases lay outside the gene matches.

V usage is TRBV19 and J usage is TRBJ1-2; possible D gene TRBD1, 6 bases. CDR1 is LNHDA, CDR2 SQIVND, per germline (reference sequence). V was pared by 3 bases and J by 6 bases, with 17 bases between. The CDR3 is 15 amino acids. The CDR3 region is CASSISMAGADGYTF. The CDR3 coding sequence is TGTGCCAGTAGTATTAGTATGGCAGGGGCGGATGGCTACACCTTC.

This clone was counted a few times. The CDR3 DNA is TGTGCCAGCAGTCAACAGGCCTACAATGAGCAGTTCTTC. Its protein product is CASSQQAYNEQFF. The chain couples TRBV27 to TRBJ2-1; a weak D match, TRBD1 (5 bases). The CDR3 runs 13 residues. Germline V gives CDR1 MNHEY, CDR2 SMNVEV (reference sequence). Trimming left V 5 bases short and J 2 bases short, with 7 bases between.

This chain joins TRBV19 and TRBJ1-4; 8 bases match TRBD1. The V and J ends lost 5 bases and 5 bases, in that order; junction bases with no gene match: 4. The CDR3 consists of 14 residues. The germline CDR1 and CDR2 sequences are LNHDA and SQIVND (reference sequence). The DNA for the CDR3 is TGTGCCAGTAGTGTACAGGGGGGGAATGAAAAACTGTTTTTT. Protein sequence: CASSVQGGNEKLFF.

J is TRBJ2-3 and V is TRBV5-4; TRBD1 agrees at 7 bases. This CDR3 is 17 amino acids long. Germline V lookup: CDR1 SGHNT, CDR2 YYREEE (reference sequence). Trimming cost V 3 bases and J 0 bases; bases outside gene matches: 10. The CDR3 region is CASSWIRDSASTDTQYF. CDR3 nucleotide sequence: TGTGCCAGCAGCTGGATCCGGGACAGTGCTAGCACAGATACGCAGTATTTT.

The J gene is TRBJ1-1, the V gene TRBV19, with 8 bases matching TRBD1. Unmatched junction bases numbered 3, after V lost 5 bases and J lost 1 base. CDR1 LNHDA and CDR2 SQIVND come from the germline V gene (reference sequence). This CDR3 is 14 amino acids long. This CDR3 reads CASSWTGTNTEAFF. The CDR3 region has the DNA TGTGCCAGTAGTTGGACAGGGACGAACACTGAAGCTTTCTTT.

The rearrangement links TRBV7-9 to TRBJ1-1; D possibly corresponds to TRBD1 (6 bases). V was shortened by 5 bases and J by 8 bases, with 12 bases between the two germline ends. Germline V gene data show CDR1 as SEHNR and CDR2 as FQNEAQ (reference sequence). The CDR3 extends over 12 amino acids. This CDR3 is CASSGQSKEAFF. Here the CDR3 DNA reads TGTGCCAGCAGCGGACAGTCAAAAGAAGCTTTCTTT. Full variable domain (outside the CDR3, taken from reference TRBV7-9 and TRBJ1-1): DTGVSQNPRHKITKRGQNVTFRCDPISEHNRLYWYRQTLGQGPEFLTYFQNEAQLEKSRLLSDRFSAERPKGSFSTLEIQRTEQGDSAMYLCASSGQSKEAFFGQGTRLTVV.

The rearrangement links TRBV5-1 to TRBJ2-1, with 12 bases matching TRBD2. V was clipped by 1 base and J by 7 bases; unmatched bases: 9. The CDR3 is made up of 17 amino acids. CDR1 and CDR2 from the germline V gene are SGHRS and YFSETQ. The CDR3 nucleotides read TGCGCCAGCAGCTTGTCGAGGCTAGCGGGGGGGCGGAATGAGCAGTTCTTC. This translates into CASSLSRLAGGRNEQFF.

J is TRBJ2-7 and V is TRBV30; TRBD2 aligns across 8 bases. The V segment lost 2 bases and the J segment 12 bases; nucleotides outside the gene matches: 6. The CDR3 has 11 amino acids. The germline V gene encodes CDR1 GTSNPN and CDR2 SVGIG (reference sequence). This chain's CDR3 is CAWSPGGVLYF. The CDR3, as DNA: TGTGCCTGGAGTCCCGGGGGGGTCTTGTACTTC.

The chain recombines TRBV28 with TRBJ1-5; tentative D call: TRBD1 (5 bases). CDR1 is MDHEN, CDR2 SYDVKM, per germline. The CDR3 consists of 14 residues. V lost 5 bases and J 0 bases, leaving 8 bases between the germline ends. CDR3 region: CASSGHPSNQPQHF. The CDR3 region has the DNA TGTGCCAGCAGTGGACACCCTAGCAATCAGCCCCAGCATTTT.

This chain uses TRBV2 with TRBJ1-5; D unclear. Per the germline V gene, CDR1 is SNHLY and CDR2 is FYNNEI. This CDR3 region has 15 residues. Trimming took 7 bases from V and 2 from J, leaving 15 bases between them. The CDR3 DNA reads TGTGCCAGCACCCGGACTGTTATCGGCAATCAGCCCCAGCATTTT. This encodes CASTRTVIGNQPQHF.

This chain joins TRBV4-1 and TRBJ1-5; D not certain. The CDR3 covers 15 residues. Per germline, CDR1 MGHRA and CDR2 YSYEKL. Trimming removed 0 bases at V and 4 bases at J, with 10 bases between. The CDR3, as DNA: TGCGCCAGCAGCCAAGAATGGCCAGAAAATCAGCCCCAGCATTTT. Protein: CASSQEWPENQPQHF.

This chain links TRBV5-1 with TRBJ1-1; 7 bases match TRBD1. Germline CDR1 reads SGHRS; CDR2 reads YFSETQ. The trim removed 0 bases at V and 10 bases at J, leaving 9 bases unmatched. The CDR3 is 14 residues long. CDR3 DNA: TGCGCCAGCAGCTTGGCCGGCCACGAGGGGGCAGCTTTCTTT. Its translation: CASSLAGHEGAAFF.

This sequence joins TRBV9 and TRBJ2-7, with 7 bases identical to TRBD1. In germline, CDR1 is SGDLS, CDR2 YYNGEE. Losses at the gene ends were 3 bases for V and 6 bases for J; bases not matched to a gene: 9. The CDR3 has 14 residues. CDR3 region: CASSGAWAGGEQYF. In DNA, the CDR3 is TGTGCCAGCAGCGGGGCCTGGGCAGGGGGCGAGCAGTACTTC.